The clone carrying this TCR beta chain was seen repeatedly, ten times or more. From germline, CDR1 is SGHAT and CDR2 FQNNGV. This CDR3 spans 17 amino acids. J was trimmed by 3 bases and V by 1 base; bases with no gene match: 6. Amplification of TCR beta CDR3 regions was performed using RNA transcripts as template. RT-PCR in the first round (using the HTBI primer set) targeted the TCR CDR3. TCRdb re-called the multiplex PCR reads with MiXCR, one entry per CDR3 protein. The sample carries hundreds of thousands of distinct CDR3 sequences, 20% recorded once. The data derive from a study of T cells in Graves' hyperthyroidism and ophthalmopathy.

This clonotype originated in a man in his forties with Graves' ophthalmopathy. Sequencing was carried out using blood. The chain is built from TRBV11-2 and TRBJ2-5, with TRBD2 matching 12 bases. For the CDR3, the DNA is TGTGCCAGCAGCTTAGGGAGGACTAGCGGGGCGAAAGAGACCCAGTACTTC. Protein sequence: CASSLGRTSGAKETQYF.